The rows below give T cell receptor beta chains drawn from one sample of a study of CD8 T cells in ankylosing spondylitis. MiXCR, run by TCRdb on the 5' RACE reads, gives a single entry per CDR3 protein. The data show fewer than 250,000 distinct CDR3 sequences, 30% to 40% seen once. Sample: blood, either unsorted or a sorted T cell fraction (not recorded which). These receptors all stem from a male donor with ankylosing spondylitis or in good health (not recorded which). CDR3s include the opening cysteine and the closing phenylalanine or tryptophan. The D gene is left open where the match is weak. The size field is filled for only some rows; it gives once, few, many or a size class.

D	V	size	J	CDR3	DNA
.	TRBV24-1	.	TRBJ2-1	CATSDNSYNEQFF	TGTGCCACCAGTGACAACTCTTACAATGAGCAGTTCTTC
.	TRBV12-3/TRBV12-4	.	TRBJ2-5	CASSWWGQETQYF	TGTGCCAGCAGTTGGTGGGGCCAAGAGACCCAGTACTTC
.	TRBV5-8	.	TRBJ2-6	CASSLRPGANVLTF	TGTGCCAGCAGCCTAAGGCCTGGGGCCAACGTCCTGACTTTC
.	TRBV12-3/TRBV12-4	.	TRBJ1-1	CASSLIWGGGTEAFF	TGTGCCAGCAGTTTAATATGGGGGGGGGGCACTGAAGCTTTCTTT
TRBD1	TRBV9	few	TRBJ1-1	CASSATQGGGTEAFF	TGTGCCAGCAGCGCGACTCAGGGGGGTGGCACTGAAGCTTTCTTT
.	TRBV15	.	TRBJ1-4	CATSRDPGALNEKLFF	TGTGCCACCAGCAGAGATCCCGGGGCCCTTAATGAAAAACTGTTTTTT
TRBD1	TRBV29-1	few	TRBJ2-4	CSVRDRLAKNIQYF	TGCAGCGTTCGGGACAGACTAGCCAAAAACATTCAGTACTTC
.	TRBV7-3	few	TRBJ1-2	CASSLTSVNGYTF	TGTGCCAGCAGCTTAACGAGTGTTAACGGCTACACCTTC
.	TRBV29-1	few	TRBJ2-5	CSVEDLTGGPETQYF	TGCAGCGTTGAAGATTTGACGGGGGGCCCGGAGACCCAGTACTTC
TRBD2	TRBV20-1	.	TRBJ2-5	CSARELISGGLYF	TGCAGTGCTAGAGAACTTATTAGCGGGGGCCTGTACTTC
TRBD2	TRBV12-3/TRBV12-4	.	TRBJ2-5	CASSLALAGSQETQYF	TGTGCCAGCAGTTTAGCACTAGCGGGGAGCCAAGAGACCCAGTACTTC
TRBD2	TRBV29-1	few	TRBJ2-7	CSVEGGRGSYEQYF	TGCAGCGTTGAAGGAGGGAGGGGCTCCTACGAGCAGTACTTC
.	TRBV5-5	.	TRBJ1-2	CASSSTARTQGDYGYTF	TGTGCCAGCAGCTCCACGGCTCGCACTCAGGGTGACTATGGCTACACCTTC
TRBD1	TRBV11-2	few	TRBJ1-5	CASSLVGGTGPLPYSNQPQHF	TGTGCCAGCAGCTTAGTTGGGGGGACAGGGCCCCTACCATATAGCAATCAGCCCCAGCATTTT
.	TRBV5-1	.	TRBJ1-1	CASSLQMNTEAFF	TGCGCCAGCAGCTTGCAGATGAACACTGAAGCTTTCTTT
.	TRBV6-4	.	TRBJ2-3	CASSDGVARGYF	TGTGCCAGCAGTGACGGGGTTGCGAGGGGGTATTTT
.	TRBV29-1	few	TRBJ2-3	CSVEQGTDTQYF	TGCAGCGTTGAACAGGGGACAGATACGCAGTATTTT
.	TRBV18	.	TRBJ1-1	CASSPQGLGTEAFF	TGTGCCAGCTCACCACAGGGGTTGGGCACTGAAGCTTTCTTT
TRBD2	TRBV29-1	few	TRBJ2-3	CSSEKVAGGNTDTQYF	TGCAGCTCTGAGAAGGTAGCGGGGGGCAACACAGATACGCAGTATTTT
.	TRBV20-1	.	TRBJ1-4	CSARLGGEKLFF	TGCAGTGCTAGACTGGGGGGTGAAAAACTGTTTTTT
.	TRBV10-3	.	TRBJ2-5	CAISNPRDTQETQYF	TGTGCCATCAGTAACCCTAGGGACACCCAAGAGACCCAGTACTTC
.	TRBV7-2	.	TRBJ2-1	CASSPNQYNEQFF	TGTGCCAGCAGCCCCAACCAATACAATGAGCAGTTCTTC
TRBD2	TRBV5-4	.	TRBJ2-3	CASSLYGASGISTDTQYF	TGTGCCAGCAGCTTGTATGGGGCTAGCGGGATCAGCACAGATACGCAGTATTTT
.	TRBV12-3/TRBV12-4	few	TRBJ1-5	CASSFGLPTSNQPQHF	TGTGCCAGCAGTTTTGGCCTCCCCACCAGCAATCAGCCCCAGCATTTT
.	TRBV7-3	many	TRBJ1-1	CASSVRANTEAFF	TGTGCCAGCAGCGTAAGGGCGAACACTGAAGCTTTCTTT
.	TRBV6-4	.	TRBJ2-3	CASSEGGTSTDTQYF	TGTGCCAGCAGTGAAGGGGGGACTAGCACAGATACGCAGTATTTT
.	TRBV6-5	once	TRBJ2-3	CASSSLSTDTQYF	TGTGCCAGCAGTTCCCTGAGCACAGATACGCAGTATTTT
.	TRBV12-3/TRBV12-4	few	TRBJ2-3	CASSLGPADTQYF	TGTGCCAGCAGTCTGGGACCCGCAGATACGCAGTATTTT
.	TRBV3-1	.	TRBJ1-5	CASSQFENQPQHF	TGTGCCAGCAGCCAATTCGAGAATCAGCCCCAGCATTTT
TRBD2	TRBV12-3/TRBV12-4	few	TRBJ2-3	CASRLAGADTQYF	TGTGCCAGCAGACTAGCGGGGGCAGATACGCAGTATTTT
.	TRBV12-3/TRBV12-4	.	TRBJ2-3	CASSSLSIRADLSSTDTQYF	TGTGCCAGCAGCTCCTTAAGCATCCGGGCCGACTTAAGTAGCACAGATACGCAGTATTTT
.	TRBV6-1	.	TRBJ2-6	CASSHGGRSSGANVLTF	TGTGCCAGCAGCCACGGGGGCCGGAGCTCTGGGGCCAACGTCCTGACTTTC
.	TRBV7-6	.	TRBJ1-4	CASSFGHSLQEKLFF	TGTGCCAGCAGCTTTGGGCACTCTCTTCAGGAAAAACTGTTTTTT
.	TRBV7-9	.	TRBJ2-6	CASSLAGSPGANVLTF	TGTGCCAGCAGCTTAGCCGGCAGCCCTGGGGCCAACGTCCTGACTTTC
TRBD1	TRBV5-5	.	TRBJ1-1	CASSLWGQGEQSEAFF	TGTGCCAGCAGCTTGTGGGGACAGGGGGAACAGAGTGAAGCTTTCTTT
.	TRBV12-3/TRBV12-4	.	TRBJ1-1	CASSSPTGNSEAFF	TGTGCCAGCAGTTCCCCGACCGGGAACTCTGAAGCTTTCTTT
TRBD2	TRBV5-1	.	TRBJ2-2	CASSISGGPSTGELFF	TGCGCCAGCAGCATTAGCGGGGGGCCTAGCACCGGGGAGCTGTTTTTT